This paragraph reports one T cell receptor (beta chain). What this receptor recognizes is not known. One base away there is no much larger clone; base qualities are not given. The data are from a study of T cells after posttransplantation cyclophosphamide (dated by TCRdb to between 2015 and 2016). About the study as a whole: T cell repertoire reconstitution was tracked by TRB sequencing after myeloablative bone marrow transplantation in which posttransplantation cyclophosphamide was used as GVHD prophylaxis. Antigen receptor sequencing covered samples from approximately 38 PTCy-treated patients and about 17 of their related bone marrow donors. Blood from all 30 or so PTCy patients with 1-year posttransplant specimens was subjected to TRB sequencing. TRB sequencing was also done on up to about 3 additional blood samples from 2 to 5.2 years after transplant in 3 patients, and on pretransplant blood from 4 patients. Because TRA and TRB clonality correlated tightly in under 10 samples, later TCR analyses were limited to TRB. Public TRB sequences were queried against a database of over 3,600 sequences associated with responses to pathogens, tumor antigens, self-antigens and alloantigens. Findings and caveats that apply to the study as a whole: Across roughly 40 patients, recipient CMV seropositivity and CMV reactivation were highly associated with TRB clonality; PTCy diversity was similar to CNI/methotrexate controls. Donor-recipient similarity was low at 1-2 months but increased during the first year, and donor CD8+ memory clones often dominated later blood repertoires. The TRB repertoires of T cells infiltrating skin or GI tract showed only limited overlap with the TRB repertoires of T cells in blood.

TRB sequencing was run on genomic DNA with either the immunoSEQ assay at survey resolution or the hsTCRB kit. Turning to the authors' computational methods: The immunoSEQ software was used for initial read processing, and the LymphoSeq R package was used for repertoire analyses. Clonality was computed as 1 minus normalized Shannon entropy, and a Gini coefficient was also calculated for each TRB dataset. Phenotypes of unsorted samples were inferred by mapping TRB sequences from sorted subsets of the recipient or donor onto unsorted samples of the same recipient. TCRdb limited this immuneACCESS table to in-frame rearrangements with V and J called. A share of clones is missing; checked studies link under half to unresolved V genes, and the rest is unexplained. V, J and clone size are taken as reported in that table, and D and trimming were inferred from the DNA itself. The sample records 28,000 or so clones, 75% to 90% of which are singletons. The ten largest clonotypes hold around 3.5% of the sample.

On the day of marrow donation, related bone marrow donors gave peripheral blood samples. Peripheral blood and bone marrow mononuclear cells were isolated by Ficoll-Hypaque density centrifugation and cryopreserved. This clonotype was sampled from a man aged 50 to 59. Sequenced material: PBMCs.

The DNA reads as follows: TGTGCCAGCAGTTGGGGGGGGGATTCACCCCTCCACTTT. Its amino acids are CASSWGGDSPLHF. The chain joins TRBV6-5 to TRBJ1-6, and possibly TRBD1, on 5 matching bases. Looking up the germline V gene yields CDR1 MNHEY and CDR2 SVGAGI. V gives up 4 bases and J gives up 8 bases, and the segment between their germline ends measures 9 bases. The CDR3 runs 13 residues from the cysteine to the phenylalanine. Only CDR3 DNA remains: 39 bases, in frame from the first base.